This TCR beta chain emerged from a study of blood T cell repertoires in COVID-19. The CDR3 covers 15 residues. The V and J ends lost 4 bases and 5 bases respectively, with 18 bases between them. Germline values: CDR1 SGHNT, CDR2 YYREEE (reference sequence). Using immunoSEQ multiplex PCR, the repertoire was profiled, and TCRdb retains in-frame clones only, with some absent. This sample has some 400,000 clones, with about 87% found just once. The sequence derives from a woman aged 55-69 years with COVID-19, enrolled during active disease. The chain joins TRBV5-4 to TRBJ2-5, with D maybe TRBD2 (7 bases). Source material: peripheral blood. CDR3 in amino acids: CASSPRTGGGETQYF. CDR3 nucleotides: TGTGCCAGCAGCCCCCGCACGGGGGGCGGGGAGACCCAGTACTTC.